Given below is one TCR beta chain in context. Its antigen is currently unknown. The data are from a study of CD8 T cells in Susac syndrome. For the study at large: Each patient with Susac syndrome, at the time of blood draw, was therapy-naive, on corticosteroids, or on intravenous immunoglobulin alone. Overall study results and limits: In total CD8+ repertoires, some 17 Susac-specific public clones were found, and in CD8+ TEMRA repertoires, about five were found.

From blood CD8+ and CD4+ T cells, the TCR beta chain was sequenced. Patients with Susac syndrome met the recently defined diagnostic criteria for definite or probable disease. RNA totalling about 0.45 to 1 ug underwent reverse transcription with random hexamers. TCRdb re-analysed the immunoSEQ multiplex PCR reads in MiXCR, keeping a single row per CDR3 protein. The data show some 140,000 distinct CDR3 sequences, 85% to 95% seen once. Germline V gene lookup returns CDR1 MDHEN and CDR2 SYDVKM. With 3 bases removed from V and 3 bases from J, the gap between germline ends came to 17 bases. The CDR3 loop spans 16 amino acids.

The sequence came from a human donor with Susac syndrome. Sample: CD8+ T cells from PBMCs. The chain uses TRBV28 and TRBJ1-2, with a weak D call TRBD1 (6 bases). The CDR3 DNA reads TGTGCCAGCAGTTTGGGTCGACAGGCGACCTACTATGGCTACACCTTC. Protein product: CASSLGRQATYYGYTF.